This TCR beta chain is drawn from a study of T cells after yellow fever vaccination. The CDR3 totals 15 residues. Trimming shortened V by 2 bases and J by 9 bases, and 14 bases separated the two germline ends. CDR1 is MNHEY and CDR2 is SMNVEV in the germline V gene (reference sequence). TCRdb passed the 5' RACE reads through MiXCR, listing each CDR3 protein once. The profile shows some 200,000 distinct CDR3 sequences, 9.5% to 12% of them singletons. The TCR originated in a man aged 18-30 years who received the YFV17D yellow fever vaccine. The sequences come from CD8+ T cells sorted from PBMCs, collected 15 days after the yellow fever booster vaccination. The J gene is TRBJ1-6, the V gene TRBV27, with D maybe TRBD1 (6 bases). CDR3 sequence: CASSLGAGAISPLHF. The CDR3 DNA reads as TGTGCCAGCAGTTTAGGGGCGGGGGCTATTTCACCCCTCCACTTT.